This T cell receptor (beta chain) originates from a study of blood T cell repertoires in COVID-19. For the study at large: Sample material is recorded as cDNA or gDNA derived from T cells, B-cell-depleted T cells, or PBMCs.

This clone was seen just once. The CDR3 totals 15 residues. Germline V gene lookup returns CDR1 SGDLS and CDR2 YYNGEE. Deletions cut 2 bases from V and 4 bases from J, with 13 bases between. TCRdb keeps only in-frame clones here, not all; method: immunoSEQ multiplex PCR. The table records approximately 100,000 clones, 90% to 95% of them present only once. The sample taken for sequencing was peripheral blood. This sequence originates from a man in his forties or fifties with acute or convalescent COVID-19. The gene calls are TRBV9 and TRBJ2-1, with D maybe TRBD2 (7 bases). This CDR3 reads CASSVRGPGYNEQFF. CDR3 coding DNA: TGTGCCAGCAGCGTGCGGGGGCCGGGATACAATGAGCAGTTCTTC. The entire variable domain, with the rest obtained from reference TRBV9 and TRBJ2-1, is as follows: DSGVTQTPKHLITATGQRVTLRCSPRSGDLSVYWYQQSLDQGLQFLIQYYNGEERAKGNILERFSAQQFPDLHSELNLSSLELGDSALYFCASSVRGPGYNEQFFGPGTRLTVL.